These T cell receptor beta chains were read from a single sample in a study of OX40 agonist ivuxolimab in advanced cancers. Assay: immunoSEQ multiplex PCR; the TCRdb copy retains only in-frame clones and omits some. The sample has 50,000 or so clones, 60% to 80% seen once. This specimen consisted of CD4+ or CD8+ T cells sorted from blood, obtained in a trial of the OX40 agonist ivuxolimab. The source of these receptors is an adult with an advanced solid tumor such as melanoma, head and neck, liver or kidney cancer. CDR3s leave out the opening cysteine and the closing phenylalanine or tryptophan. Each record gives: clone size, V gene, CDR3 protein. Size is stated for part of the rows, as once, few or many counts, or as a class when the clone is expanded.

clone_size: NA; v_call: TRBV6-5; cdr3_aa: ASSQTWDTQY
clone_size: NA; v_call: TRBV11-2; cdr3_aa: AIAAGEEGGFTNTGELF
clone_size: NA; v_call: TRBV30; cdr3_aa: AWRQGYNSPLH
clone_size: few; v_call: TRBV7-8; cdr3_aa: ASSARFNEQF
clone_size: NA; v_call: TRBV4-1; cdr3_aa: ASRRPGMGTEAF
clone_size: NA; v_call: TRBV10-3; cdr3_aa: AISEGDRYEQY
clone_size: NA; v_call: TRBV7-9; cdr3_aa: ASSTQGGQPQH
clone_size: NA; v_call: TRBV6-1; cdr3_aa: ASSVGTASYGYT
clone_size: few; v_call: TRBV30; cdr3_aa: AWSYGYLAEQY
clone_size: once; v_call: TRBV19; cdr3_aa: ASRETGTRTQY
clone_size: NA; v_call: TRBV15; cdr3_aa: ATSRESLQPQH
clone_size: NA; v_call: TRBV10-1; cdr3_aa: ASSLRQGGATEAF
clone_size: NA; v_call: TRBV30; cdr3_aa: AWRAPGGRSNQPQH
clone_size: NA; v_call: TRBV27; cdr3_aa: ASSFYGQSNTEAF
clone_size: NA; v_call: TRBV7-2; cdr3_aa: ASSLAVASGRTEQY
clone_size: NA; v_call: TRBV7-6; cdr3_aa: ASSALPPGSNEKLF
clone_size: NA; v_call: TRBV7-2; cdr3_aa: ASSPDRASTDTQY
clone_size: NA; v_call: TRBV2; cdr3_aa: ASSGRQGAPVEKLF
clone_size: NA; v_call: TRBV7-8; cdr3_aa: ASTFDSSKETQY
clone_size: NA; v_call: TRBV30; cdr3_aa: AWSARFSYT
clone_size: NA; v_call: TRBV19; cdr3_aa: ASSAQANYGYT
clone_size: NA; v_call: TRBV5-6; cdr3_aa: ASSLLALTPY
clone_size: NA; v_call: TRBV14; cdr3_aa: ASSPRQASNSPLH
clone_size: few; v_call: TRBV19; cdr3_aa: ASSIGMNTEAF
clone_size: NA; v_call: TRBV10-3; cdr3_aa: AIRYADTQY
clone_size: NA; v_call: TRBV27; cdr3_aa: ASSERTGNTEAF
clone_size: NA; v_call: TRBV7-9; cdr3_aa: ASSHLLAGAGNEQF
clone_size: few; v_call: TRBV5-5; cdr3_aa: ASSLYKEGYGYT
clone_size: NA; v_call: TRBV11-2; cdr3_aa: ASSHLRWRGNEQF
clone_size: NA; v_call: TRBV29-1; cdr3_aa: SVDIVSGNTIY
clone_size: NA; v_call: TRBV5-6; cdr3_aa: ASSLGLAGGPGELF
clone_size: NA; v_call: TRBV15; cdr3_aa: ATGVSGYLNEQF
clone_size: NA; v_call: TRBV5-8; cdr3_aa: ASSLDGNYGYT
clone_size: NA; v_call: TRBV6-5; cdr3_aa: ASSPTGGEETQY
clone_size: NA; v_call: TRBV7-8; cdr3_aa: ASSPNFVSGNTIY
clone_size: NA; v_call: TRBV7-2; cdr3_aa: ASSLDLGTYEQY
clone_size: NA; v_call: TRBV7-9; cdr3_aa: ASSPAASGDYEQY
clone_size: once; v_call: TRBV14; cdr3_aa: ASSLTLVGGETQY
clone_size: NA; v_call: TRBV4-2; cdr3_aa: ASSQVSGSQYNEQF
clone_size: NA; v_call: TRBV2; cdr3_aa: ASSDLQRYSPLH
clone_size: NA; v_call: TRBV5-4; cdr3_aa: ASSLGGEQY
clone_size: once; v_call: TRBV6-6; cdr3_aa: ASSYYDRNTEAF
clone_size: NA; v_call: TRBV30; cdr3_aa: AWSIAGSYGYT
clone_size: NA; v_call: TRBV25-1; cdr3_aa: ASRRGGNTEAF
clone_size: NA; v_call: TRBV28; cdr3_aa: ASGDGPNQKLF
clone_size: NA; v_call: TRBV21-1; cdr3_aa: ASSETPGRNYGYT
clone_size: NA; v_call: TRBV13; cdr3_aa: ASTRDRGDTQY
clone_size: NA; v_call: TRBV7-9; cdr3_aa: ASSYRDSNEKLF
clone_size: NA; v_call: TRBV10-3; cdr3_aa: AISEGLAGGNYEQY
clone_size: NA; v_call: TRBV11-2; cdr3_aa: ASSFLALNEQF
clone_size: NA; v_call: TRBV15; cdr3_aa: ATRGDRGSYNEQF
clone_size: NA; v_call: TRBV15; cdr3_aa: ATSRDLTESTYGYT
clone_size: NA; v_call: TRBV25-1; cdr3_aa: ASSEWSGAGANVLT
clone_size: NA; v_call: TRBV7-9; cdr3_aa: ASSSFTGFYEQY
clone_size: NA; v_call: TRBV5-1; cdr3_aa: ASSLIPSGPQGRF